This T cell receptor (beta chain) was captured by sequencing in a study of blood T cell repertoires in COVID-19. Overall study context: From the United States, Italy and Spain came samples of acute and convalescent COVID-19. T cells, B-cell-depleted T cells, or PBMCs provided the cDNA or gDNA that served as material.

CDR3 length: 14 residues. Deletions cut 6 bases from V and 0 bases from J, with 8 bases between. The germline CDR1 and CDR2 sequences are MGHDK and SYGVNS. In the original workflow: By means of reference gene primer amplification, nucleated cell counts were estimated. Measured with immunoSEQ multiplex PCR; TCRdb has only the in-frame clones, and not every one. Clone size and the V and J calls come from that table; the DNA yielded D and trimming. Here the sample spans roughly 66,000 clones, 70% to 85% being singletons. Sequences were obtained from peripheral blood. The receptor was derived from a man aged 55-75 years with acute or convalescent COVID-19. V usage is TRBV25-1 and J usage is TRBJ2-2, with D possibly TRBD2 on 6 matching bases. The CDR3 is CASRAGTNTGELFF. The DNA of the CDR3 is TGTGCCAGCAGGGCGGGGACGAACACCGGGGAGCTGTTTTTT.